Below are 22 T cell receptor beta chains sequenced from a single sample in a study of blood T cells in healthy people across ages. A second PCR, run for about 7 to 11 cycles, used a sample-barcoded 5' primer plus a J-beta primer mix. MiXCR was run by TCRdb on the 5' RACE reads, yielding one entry per CDR3 protein. The sample shows hundreds of thousands of distinct CDR3 sequences, about 30% of them seen only once. The specimen sequenced was blood. These receptors were taken from a woman of 80 years or more in good health.

A note on this clonotype: A single base separates this from a much larger clone, so it may be a read error. J is TRBJ2-5 and V is TRBV7-6; 12 positions agree with TRBD2. Trimming took 2 bases from V and 11 from J; bases not matched to a gene: 21. The CDR3 consists of 19 residues. The germline CDR1 and CDR2 sequences are SGHVS and FNYEAQ. The CDR3 spells CASSLRSSGGALFLNEQYF. DNA of the CDR3: TGTGCCAGCAGCTTACGCTCTAGCGGGGGGGCCCTTTTTCTCAATGAGCAGTACTTC.

This clonotype was found once. The rearrangement uses TRBV7-2 and TRBJ2-1; tentative D call: TRBD1 (6 bases). The CDR3 totals 14 residues. Trimming removed 5 bases from V and 5 bases from J, with 13 bases in between. Germline V gene sequence: CDR1 SGHTA, CDR2 FQGNSA. CDR3 nucleotides: TGTGCCAGCAGCACCCGGGACAAACACAATGAGCAGTTCTTC. Protein sequence: CASSTRDKHNEQFF.

The V gene is TRBV7-8, the J gene TRBJ1-1, with D perhaps matching TRBD1 (5 bases). This CDR3 has 14 amino acids. Germline-derived CDR1 and CDR2 are SGHVS and FQNEAQ. Trimming removed 3 bases at V and 1 base at J, with 9 bases between. CDR3 sequence reads: CASSFAGENTEAFF. DNA for the CDR3: TGTGCCAGCAGCTTCGCGGGGGAGAACACTGAAGCTTTCTTT.

The CDR3 coding sequence is TGTGCCAGCAGTTTTGCCAGGGTCTTCGGCTACACCTTC. Its translation is CASSFARVFGYTF. The chain has TRBV5-8 and TRBJ1-2; tentatively, D is TRBD1 (5 bases). V was shortened by 5 bases and J by 8 bases, with 16 bases between the two germline ends. Germline V gives CDR1 SGHTS, CDR2 YDEGEE. This CDR3 region has 13 residues.

This clonotype was observed a few times. The gene calls are TRBV27 and TRBJ2-1; TRBD2 aligns across 9 bases. With 5 bases clipped from V and 7 bases from J, the junction kept 6 bases outside the gene matches. The CDR3 is 14 residues long. CDR1 and CDR2 from the germline V gene are MNHEY and SMNVEV (reference sequence). The CDR3 sequence is CASSTFSGGNEQFF. DNA of the CDR3: TGTGCCAGCAGTACCTTTAGCGGGGGTAATGAGCAGTTCTTC.

This clonotype has ten or more counts. The rearrangement joins TRBV6-6 to TRBJ2-3, with D perhaps TRBD1 or TRBD2 (5 bases each). Between the trimmed V and J ends, which lost 6 bases and 2 bases, there was a span of 15 bases. Germline V gene sequence: CDR1 MNHNY, CDR2 SVGAGI (reference sequence). The CDR3 is made up of 15 amino acids. The CDR3 loop reads CASSYSGTATDTQYF. For the CDR3, the DNA is TGTGCCAGCAGCTATTCCGGGACGGCCACAGATACGCAGTATTTT.

This sequence joins TRBV25-1 and TRBJ2-1, with TRBD2 matching 9 bases. Germline CDR1 is MGHDK and CDR2 is SYGVNS. The CDR3 sequence is 14 residues long. V lost 2 bases to trimming and J lost 12 bases; unmatched junction nucleotides: 8. The CDR3 coding sequence is TGTGCCAGCAGTGAAGCGAGGCGGGGGGGTGGGCAGTTCTTC. Encoded protein: CASSEARRGGGQFF.

This clonotype was counted ten times or more. V gene TRBV10-3 combines with J gene TRBJ2-3; D is undetermined. The CDR3 totals 12 residues. Deletions cut 9 bases from V and 2 bases from J, with 9 bases between. From germline, CDR1 is ENHRY and CDR2 SYGVKD. The CDR3: CAIGPPTDTQYF. The CDR3 bases are TGTGCCATAGGACCGCCCACAGATACGCAGTATTTT.

At least ten counts were recorded for this clonotype. The chain links TRBV3-1 to TRBJ2-5; tentatively, D is TRBD2 (5 bases). V dropped 3 bases and J dropped 2 bases, with 16 bases sitting between them. The CDR3 is 16 amino acids. The germline V gene has CDR1 LGHDT and CDR2 YNNKEL (reference sequence). The chain's CDR3 is CASSHPSRVQQETQYF. CDR3 nucleotide sequence: TGTGCCAGCAGCCATCCATCGCGGGTCCAGCAAGAGACCCAGTACTTC.

CDR3 sequence reads: CASSARQIKNIQYF. CDR3 DNA: TGTGCCAGCAGTGCCCGACAGATCAAAAACATTCAGTACTTC. The chain joins TRBV28 to TRBJ2-4; maybe TRBD1 (5 bases). Germline V CDR1 and CDR2: MDHEN, SYDVKM. CDR3 size: 14 residues. The V end was cut by 5 bases, the J end by 3 bases, with 11 bases between.

Regarding this clonotype: A single base separates this from a much larger clone, so it may be a read error. The chain links TRBV6-2 or TRBV6-3 to TRBJ2-5; the match to TRBD2 covers 14 bases. This CDR3 is 14 amino acids long. In germline, CDR1 is MNHEY, CDR2 SVGEGT. V dropped 8 bases and J dropped 11; count of bases not matched to a gene: 10. This chain's CDR3 is CASRTSGGSNEQYF. DNA for the CDR3: TGTGCCAGCCGGACTAGCGGGGGGTCAAATGAGCAGTACTTC.

This clonotype was observed once. The chain links TRBV6-2 or TRBV6-3 to TRBJ2-7; D unclear. Trimming removed 1 base at V and 6 bases at J, with 13 bases between. Germline assignment: CDR1 MNHEY and CDR2 SVGEGT. The CDR3 is made up of 14 amino acids. CDR3 DNA sequence: TGTGCCAGCAGTTACTTCTCCTCCTGCGGCGAGCAGTACTTC. This codes for CASSYFSSCGEQYF.

This chain joins TRBV11-2 and TRBJ1-2; no firm D call. The germline V gene encodes CDR1 SGHAT and CDR2 FQNNGV. The V and J ends lost 0 bases and 6 bases respectively, with 11 bases between them. This CDR3 has 14 amino acids. The CDR3: CASSLDTGYHGYTF. CDR3 in DNA: TGTGCCAGCAGCTTAGACACGGGATACCATGGCTACACCTTC. Based on the CDR3 plus reference TRBV11-2 and TRBJ1-2, the full variable domain is EAGVAQSPRYKIIEKRQSVAFWCNPISGHATLYWYQQILGQGPKLLIQFQNNGVVDDSQLPKDRFSAERLKGVDSTLKIQPAKLEDSAVYLCASSLDTGYHGYTFGSGTRLTVV.

This clonotype came up many times. The chain employs TRBV20-1 and TRBJ2-5, with TRBD2 matching over 9 bases. The ends lost 5 bases at V and 2 bases at J; junction bases unmatched: 3. Germline values: CDR1 DFQATT, CDR2 SNEGSKA (reference sequence). The CDR3 consists of 13 residues. The CDR3: CSAGTSIQETQYF. CDR3 in DNA: TGCAGTGCTGGGACTAGCATTCAAGAGACCCAGTACTTC.

Only a few counts were recorded for this clonotype. The V call is TRBV9, the J call TRBJ2-3, with D hard to call. V shed 0 bases and J shed 1 base, with 9 bases lying between them. The CDR3 loop spans 15 amino acids. CDR1 is SGDLS and CDR2 is YYNGEE in the germline V gene. CDR3 amino acids: CASSVGSVGTDTQYF. CDR3 sequence (DNA): TGTGCCAGCAGCGTAGGCAGTGTGGGCACAGATACGCAGTATTTT.

This clonotype was observed many times. The V call is TRBV6-1, the J call TRBJ1-2; D remains ambiguous. The CDR3 is made up of 16 amino acids. Trimming took 1 base from V and 0 from J, leaving 12 bases between them. The germline V gene encodes CDR1 MNHNS and CDR2 SASEGT. The CDR3 DNA is TGTGCCAGCAGTGAAGTAAGTCAGCGAGCTAACTATGGCTACACCTTC. Translating it yields CASSEVSQRANYGYTF.

At least ten counts were recorded for this clonotype. The rearrangement uses TRBV7-2 and TRBJ2-5, with 10 bases that match TRBD2. Germline V CDR1 and CDR2: SGHTA, FQGNSA. The CDR3 runs to 15 residues. V was pared by 1 base and J by 5 bases, with 4 bases of the junction left unmatched. The CDR3 protein is CASSLVAGGRETQYF. For the CDR3, the DNA is TGTGCCAGCAGCTTAGTAGCGGGGGGTAGGGAGACCCAGTACTTC.

At least ten counts were recorded for this clonotype. V usage is TRBV6-1 and J usage is TRBJ1-2, with TRBD1 matching over 9 bases. The CDR3 totals 16 residues. Germline V gene lookup returns CDR1 MNHNS and CDR2 SASEGT. V shed 3 bases and J 1 base; nucleotides not matched to a gene: 6. The CDR3 reads CASSDGTGIVNYGYTF. The DNA for the CDR3 is TGTGCCAGCAGTGACGGGACAGGGATTGTTAACTATGGCTACACCTTC.

The chain uses TRBV5-1 and TRBJ2-2; 9 nucleotides match TRBD1. The ends lost 2 bases at V and 1 base at J; junction bases unmatched: 3. CDR3 length: 16 amino acids. The germline CDR1 and CDR2 sequences are SGHRS and YFSETQ. DNA of the CDR3: TGCGCCAGCAGCTTCAAGGGACAGGGGAACACCGGGGAGCTGTTTTTT. Protein: CASSFKGQGNTGELFF.

The sample holds many counts of this clonotype. The rearrangement uses TRBV27 and TRBJ1-2, with D unresolved. The germline V gene encodes CDR1 MNHEY and CDR2 SMNVEV (reference sequence). V lost 6 bases, J lost 0 bases, and 11 bases lay in between. The CDR3 consists of 14 residues. The CDR3 nucleotides read TGTGCCAGCAGAAATGCGGGTCCTAACTATGGCTACACCTTC. This encodes CASRNAGPNYGYTF.

This clonotype occurred a few times. The J gene is TRBJ1-6, the V gene TRBV6-5; 9 nucleotides align to TRBD1. V gave up 2 bases and J gave up 9 bases; unmatched junction bases: 5. The CDR3 extends over 15 amino acids. CDR1 and CDR2 (germline): MNHEY, SVGAGI. Here the CDR3 reads CASSYADRGVSPLHF. DNA for the CDR3: TGTGCCAGCAGTTACGCGGACAGGGGAGTTTCACCCCTCCACTTT.

This clonotype was seen repeatedly, ten times or more. The V gene is TRBV5-1, the J gene TRBJ2-3, with 12 bases matching TRBD2. J was trimmed by 0 bases and V by 1 base; bases with no gene match: 6. The CDR3 has 18 residues. Germline lookup yields CDR1 SGHRS and CDR2 YFSETQ. CDR3 loop: CASSLNGLAGISTDTQYF. The DNA for the CDR3 is TGCGCCAGCAGCTTGAACGGACTAGCGGGGATTAGCACAGATACGCAGTATTTT.